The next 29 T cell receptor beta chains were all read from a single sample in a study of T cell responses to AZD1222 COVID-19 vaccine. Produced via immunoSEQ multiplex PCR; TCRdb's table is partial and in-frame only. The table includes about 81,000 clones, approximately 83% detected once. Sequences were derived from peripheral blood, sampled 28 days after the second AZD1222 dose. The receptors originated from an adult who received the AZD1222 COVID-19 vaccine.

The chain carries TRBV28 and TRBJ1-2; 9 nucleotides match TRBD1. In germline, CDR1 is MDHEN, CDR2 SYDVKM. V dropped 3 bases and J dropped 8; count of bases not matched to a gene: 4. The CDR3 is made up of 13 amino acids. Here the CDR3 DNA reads TGTGCCAGCAGTTTCAACAGGGGGCGAGGCTACACCTTC. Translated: CASSFNRGRGYTF.

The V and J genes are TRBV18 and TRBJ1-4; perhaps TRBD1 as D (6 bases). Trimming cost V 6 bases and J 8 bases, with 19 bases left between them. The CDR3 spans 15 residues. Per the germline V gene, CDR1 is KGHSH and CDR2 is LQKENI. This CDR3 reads CASSLQGDPNEKLFF. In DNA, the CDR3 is TGTGCCAGCTCCCTACAGGGTGACCCGAACGAAAAACTGTTTTTT.

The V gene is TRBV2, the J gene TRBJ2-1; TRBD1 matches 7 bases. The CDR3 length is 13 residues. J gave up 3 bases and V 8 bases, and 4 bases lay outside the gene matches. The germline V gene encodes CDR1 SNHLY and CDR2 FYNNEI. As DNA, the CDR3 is TGTGCCAGCCCTGACAGGGTCTACAATGAGCAGTTCTTC. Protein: CASPDRVYNEQFF.

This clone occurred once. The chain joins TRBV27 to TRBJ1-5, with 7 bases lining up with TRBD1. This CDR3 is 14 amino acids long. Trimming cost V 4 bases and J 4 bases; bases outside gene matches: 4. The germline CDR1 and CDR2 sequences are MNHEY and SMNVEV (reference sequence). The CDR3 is CASSSETGNQPQHF. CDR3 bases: TGTGCCAGCAGTTCAGAGACAGGGAATCAGCCCCAGCATTTT.

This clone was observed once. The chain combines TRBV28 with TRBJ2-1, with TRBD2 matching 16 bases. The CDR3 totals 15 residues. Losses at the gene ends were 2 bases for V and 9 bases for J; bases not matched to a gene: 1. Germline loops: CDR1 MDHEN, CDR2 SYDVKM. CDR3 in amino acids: CASSLGTSGRGEQFF. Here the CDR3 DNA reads TGTGCCAGCAGTTTAGGGACTAGCGGGAGGGGTGAGCAGTTCTTC.

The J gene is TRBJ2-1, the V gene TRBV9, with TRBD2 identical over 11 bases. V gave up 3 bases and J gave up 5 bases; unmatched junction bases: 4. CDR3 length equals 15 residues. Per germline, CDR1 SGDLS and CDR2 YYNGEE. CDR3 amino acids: CASSALAGGDNEQFF. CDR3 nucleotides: TGTGCCAGCAGCGCGCTAGCGGGGGGAGACAATGAGCAGTTCTTC.

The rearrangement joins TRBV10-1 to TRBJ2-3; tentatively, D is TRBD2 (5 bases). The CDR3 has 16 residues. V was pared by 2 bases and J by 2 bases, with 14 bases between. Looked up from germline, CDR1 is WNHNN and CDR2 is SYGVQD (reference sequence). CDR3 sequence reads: CASSEPSGEITDTQYF. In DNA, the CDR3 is TGCGCCAGCAGTGAGCCGAGTGGGGAGATCACAGATACGCAGTATTTT.

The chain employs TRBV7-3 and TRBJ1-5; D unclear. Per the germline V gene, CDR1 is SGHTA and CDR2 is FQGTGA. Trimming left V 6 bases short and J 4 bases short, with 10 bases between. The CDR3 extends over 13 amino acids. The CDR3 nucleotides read TGTGCCAGCAGTTCCGATCCTAATCAGCCCCAGCATTTT. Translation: CASSSDPNQPQHF.

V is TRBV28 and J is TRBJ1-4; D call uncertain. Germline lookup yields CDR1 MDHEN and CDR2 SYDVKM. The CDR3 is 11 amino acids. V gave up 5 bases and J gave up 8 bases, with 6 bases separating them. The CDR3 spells CASSTLEKLFF. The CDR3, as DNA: TGTGCCAGCAGTACCTTAGAAAAACTGTTTTTT.

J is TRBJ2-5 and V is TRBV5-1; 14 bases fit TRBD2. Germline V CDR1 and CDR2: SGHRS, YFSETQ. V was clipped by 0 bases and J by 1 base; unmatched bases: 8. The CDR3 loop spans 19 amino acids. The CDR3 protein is CASSLVQTSGRAPQETQYF. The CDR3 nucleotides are TGCGCCAGCAGCTTGGTTCAGACTAGCGGGAGGGCCCCCCAAGAGACCCAGTACTTC.

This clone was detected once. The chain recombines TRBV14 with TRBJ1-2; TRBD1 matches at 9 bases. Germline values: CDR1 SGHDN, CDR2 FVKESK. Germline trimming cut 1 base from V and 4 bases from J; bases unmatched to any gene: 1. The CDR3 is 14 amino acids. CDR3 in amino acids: CASSQVGQGYGYTF. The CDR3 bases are TGTGCCAGCAGCCAAGTGGGACAGGGCTATGGCTACACCTTC. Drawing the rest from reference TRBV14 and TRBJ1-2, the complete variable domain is EAGVTQFPSHSVIEKGQTVTLRCDPISGHDNLYWYRRVMGKEIKFLLHFVKESKQDESGMPNNRFLAERTGGTYSTLKVQPAELEDSGVYFCASSQVGQGYGYTFGSGTRLTVV.

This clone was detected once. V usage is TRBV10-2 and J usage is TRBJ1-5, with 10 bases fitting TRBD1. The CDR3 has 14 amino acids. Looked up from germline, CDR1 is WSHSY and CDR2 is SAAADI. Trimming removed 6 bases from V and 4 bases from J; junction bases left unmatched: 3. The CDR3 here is CASRRGQGNQPQHF. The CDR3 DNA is TGCGCCAGCAGGAGGGGACAGGGGAATCAGCCCCAGCATTTT.

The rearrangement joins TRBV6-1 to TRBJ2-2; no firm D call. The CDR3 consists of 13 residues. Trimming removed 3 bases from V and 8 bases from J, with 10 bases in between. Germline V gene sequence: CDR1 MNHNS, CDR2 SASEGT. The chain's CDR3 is CASSDSAAGELFF. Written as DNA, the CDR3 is TGTGCCAGCAGTGATTCCGCAGCGGGGGAGCTGTTTTTT.

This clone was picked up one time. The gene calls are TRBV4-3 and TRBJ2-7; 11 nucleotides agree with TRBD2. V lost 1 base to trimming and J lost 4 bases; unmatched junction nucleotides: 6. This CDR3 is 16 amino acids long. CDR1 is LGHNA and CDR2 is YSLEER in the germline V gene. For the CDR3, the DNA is TGCGCCAGCAGCCAAGTAGCGGGAGGGGGCTTATACGAGCAGTACTTC. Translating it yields CASSQVAGGGLYEQYF.

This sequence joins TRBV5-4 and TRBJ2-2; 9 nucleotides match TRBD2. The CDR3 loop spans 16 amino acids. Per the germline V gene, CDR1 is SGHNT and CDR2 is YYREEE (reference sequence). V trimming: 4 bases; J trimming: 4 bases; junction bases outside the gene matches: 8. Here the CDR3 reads CASSTLAGKGTGELFF. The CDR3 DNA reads TGTGCCAGCAGCACTCTAGCGGGGAAGGGCACCGGGGAGCTGTTTTTT.

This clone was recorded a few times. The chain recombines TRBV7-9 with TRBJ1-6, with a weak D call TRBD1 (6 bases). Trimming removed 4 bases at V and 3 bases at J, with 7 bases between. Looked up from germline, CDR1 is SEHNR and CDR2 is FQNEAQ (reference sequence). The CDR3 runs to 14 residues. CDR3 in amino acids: CASSSQGYNSPLHF. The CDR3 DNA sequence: TGTGCCAGCAGCTCACAGGGCTATAATTCACCCCTCCACTTT.

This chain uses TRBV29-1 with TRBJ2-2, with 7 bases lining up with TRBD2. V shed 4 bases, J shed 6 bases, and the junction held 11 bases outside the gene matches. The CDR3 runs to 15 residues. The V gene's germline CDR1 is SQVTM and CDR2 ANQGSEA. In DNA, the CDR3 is TGCAGCGTTGGGCTAGCGGAATTTGGGGCCGGGGAGCTGTTTTTT. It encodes CSVGLAEFGAGELFF.

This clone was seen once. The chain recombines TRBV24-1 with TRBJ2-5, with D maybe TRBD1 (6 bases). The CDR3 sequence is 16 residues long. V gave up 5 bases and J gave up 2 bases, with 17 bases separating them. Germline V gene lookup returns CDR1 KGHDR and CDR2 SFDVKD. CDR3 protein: CATSAPGTPGQETQYF. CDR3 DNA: TGTGCCACCAGTGCCCCCGGGACACCTGGACAAGAGACCCAGTACTTC.

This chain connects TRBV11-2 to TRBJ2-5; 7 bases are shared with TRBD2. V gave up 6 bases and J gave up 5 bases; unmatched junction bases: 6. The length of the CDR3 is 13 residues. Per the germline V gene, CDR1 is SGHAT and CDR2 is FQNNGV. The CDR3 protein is CASSRVGRETQYF. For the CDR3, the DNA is TGTGCCAGCAGTCGGGTCGGGAGGGAGACCCAGTACTTC.

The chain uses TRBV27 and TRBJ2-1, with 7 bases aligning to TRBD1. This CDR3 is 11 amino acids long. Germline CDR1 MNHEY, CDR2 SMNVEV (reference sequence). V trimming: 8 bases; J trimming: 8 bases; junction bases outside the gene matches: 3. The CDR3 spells CASHRGHEQFF. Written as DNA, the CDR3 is TGTGCCAGCCACAGGGGTCATGAGCAGTTCTTC.

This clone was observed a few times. The CDR3 region is CASSYPGTSGYYSYNEQFF. CDR3 sequence (DNA): TGTGCCAGCAGTTACCCTGGGACTAGCGGCTACTACTCCTACAATGAGCAGTTCTTC. J is TRBJ2-1 and V is TRBV6-2 or TRBV6-3; 11 nucleotides align to TRBD2. Trimming at V came to 2 bases and at J to 0 bases, leaving 9 bases not matched to a gene. Germline V CDR1 and CDR2: MNHEY, SVGEGT. CDR3 length: 19 amino acids.

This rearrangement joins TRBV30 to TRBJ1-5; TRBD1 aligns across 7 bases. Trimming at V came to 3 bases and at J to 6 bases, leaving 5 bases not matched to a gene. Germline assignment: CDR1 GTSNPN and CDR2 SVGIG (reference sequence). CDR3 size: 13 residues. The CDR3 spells CAWSQQGPQPQHF. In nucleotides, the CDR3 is TGTGCCTGGAGCCAACAGGGGCCTCAGCCCCAGCATTTT.

This CDR3 is CASSLASYSYEQYF. DNA of the CDR3: TGTGCCAGCAGCTTAGCATCGTATTCCTACGAGCAGTACTTC. The chain carries TRBV7-9 and TRBJ2-7; D ambiguous. The V and J ends lost 0 bases and 1 base respectively, with 7 bases between them. The CDR3 spans 14 residues. Germline assignment: CDR1 SEHNR and CDR2 FQNEAQ (reference sequence).

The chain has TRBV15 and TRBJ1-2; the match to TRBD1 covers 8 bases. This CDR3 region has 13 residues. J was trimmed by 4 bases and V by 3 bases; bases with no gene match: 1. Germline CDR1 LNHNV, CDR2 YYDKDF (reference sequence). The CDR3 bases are TGTGCCACCAGCAGGGGACAGGCCTATGGCTACACCTTC. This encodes CATSRGQAYGYTF.

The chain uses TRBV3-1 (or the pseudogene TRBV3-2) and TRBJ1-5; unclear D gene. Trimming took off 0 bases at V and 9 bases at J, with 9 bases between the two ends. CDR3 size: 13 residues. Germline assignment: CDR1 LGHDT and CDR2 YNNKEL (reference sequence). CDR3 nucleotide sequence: TGTGCCAGCAGCCAAGAAATGGTAGGGCCCCAGCATTTT. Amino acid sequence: CASSQEMVGPQHF.

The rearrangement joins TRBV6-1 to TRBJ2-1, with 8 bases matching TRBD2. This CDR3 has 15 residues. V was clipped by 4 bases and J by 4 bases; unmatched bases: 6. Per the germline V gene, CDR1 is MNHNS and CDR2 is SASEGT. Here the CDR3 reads CASSGAPGGYNEQFF. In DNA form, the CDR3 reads TGTGCCAGCAGTGGAGCGCCGGGGGGGTACAATGAGCAGTTCTTC.

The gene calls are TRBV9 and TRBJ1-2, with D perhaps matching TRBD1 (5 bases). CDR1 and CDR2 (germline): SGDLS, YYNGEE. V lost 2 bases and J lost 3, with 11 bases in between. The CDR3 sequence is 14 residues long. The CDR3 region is CASSVGGLDYGYTF. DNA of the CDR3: TGTGCCAGCAGCGTGGGGGGTCTGGACTATGGCTACACCTTC.

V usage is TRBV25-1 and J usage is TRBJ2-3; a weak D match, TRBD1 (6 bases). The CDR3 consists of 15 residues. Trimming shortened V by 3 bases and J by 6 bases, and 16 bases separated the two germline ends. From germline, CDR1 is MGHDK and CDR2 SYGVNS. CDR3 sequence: CASSDSGTSYDTQYF. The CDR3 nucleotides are TGTGCCAGCAGTGACTCCGGGACAAGTTACGATACGCAGTATTTT.

CDR3 bases: TGTGCCAGCAGTCTTGTTAGCAATCAGCCCCAGCATTTT. Its translation: CASSLVSNQPQHF. The genes are TRBV6-5 and TRBJ1-5; D is unresolved. Germline V gene sequence: CDR1 MNHEY, CDR2 SVGAGI. V was trimmed by 5 bases and J by 0 bases, leaving 5 bases between them. CDR3 length: 13 amino acids.